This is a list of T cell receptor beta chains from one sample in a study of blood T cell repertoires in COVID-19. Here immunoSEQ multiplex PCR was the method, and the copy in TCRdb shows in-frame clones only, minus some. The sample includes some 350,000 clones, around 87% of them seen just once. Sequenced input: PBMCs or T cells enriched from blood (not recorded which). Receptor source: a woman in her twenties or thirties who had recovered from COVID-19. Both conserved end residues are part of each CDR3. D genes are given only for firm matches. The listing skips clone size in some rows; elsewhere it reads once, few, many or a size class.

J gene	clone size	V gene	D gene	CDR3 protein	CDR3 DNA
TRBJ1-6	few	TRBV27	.	CASSPVADYSPLHF	TGTGCCAGCAGTCCGGTTGCTGACTATTCACCCCTCCACTTT
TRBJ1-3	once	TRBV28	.	CASSLGTGSGNTIYF	TGTGCCAGCAGTTTAGGAACAGGCTCTGGAAACACCATATATTTT
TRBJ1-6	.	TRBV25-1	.	CASSDPRVFTLHF	TGTGCCAGCAGTGACCCGCGGGTATTCACCCTCCACTTT
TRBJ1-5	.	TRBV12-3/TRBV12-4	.	CASRGLANQPQHF	TGTGCCAGCAGGGGACTCGCCAATCAGCCCCAGCATTTT
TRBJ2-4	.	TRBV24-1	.	CAPPGGVGVQYF	TGTGCCCCCCCCGGAGGTGTTGGTGTTCAGTACTTC
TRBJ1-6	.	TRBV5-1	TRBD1	CASATGTGGNSPLHF	TGCGCCAGTGCAACCGGGACAGGGGGCAATTCACCCCTCCACTTT
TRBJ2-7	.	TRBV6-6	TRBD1	CASTHRDRVREQYF	TGTGCCAGCACCCACCGGGACAGGGTACGCGAGCAGTACTTC
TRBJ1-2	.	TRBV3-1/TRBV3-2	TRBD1	CASSQSIPDRANYGYTF	TGTGCCAGCAGCCAAAGTATCCCGGACAGGGCGAACTATGGCTACACCTTC
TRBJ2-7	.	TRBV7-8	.	CASSLPGYSYEQYF	TGTGCCAGCAGCTTACCAGGCTACTCCTACGAGCAGTACTTC
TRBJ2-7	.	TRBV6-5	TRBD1	CASIRDRDSYEQYF	TGTGCCAGCATTAGGGACAGGGACTCCTACGAGCAGTACTTC
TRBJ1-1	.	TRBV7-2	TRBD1	CASSLRTGGTEAFF	TGTGCCAGCAGCCTAAGGACAGGGGGCACTGAAGCTTTCTTT
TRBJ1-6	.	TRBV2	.	CASSAERDSPLHF	TGTGCCAGCAGCGCTGAGCGGGACTCACCCCTCCACTTT
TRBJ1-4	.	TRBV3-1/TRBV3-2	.	CASRPGGGTTNEKLFF	TGTGCCAGCAGACCCGGTGGCGGTACGACTAATGAAAAACTGTTTTTT
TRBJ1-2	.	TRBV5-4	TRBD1	CASSPLDRGNGYTF	TGTGCCAGCAGCCCTCTAGACAGGGGGAATGGCTACACCTTC
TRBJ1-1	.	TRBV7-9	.	CASRPSRGVNTEAFF	TGTGCCAGCAGACCCAGCCGGGGGGTGAACACTGAAGCTTTCTTT
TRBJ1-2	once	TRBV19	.	CASSPSDGASNYGYTF	TGTGCCAGTAGCCCTTCAGACGGAGCCTCGAACTATGGCTACACCTTC
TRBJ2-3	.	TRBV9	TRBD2	CASSAGGADTQYF	TGTGCCAGCAGCGCCGGGGGGGCAGATACGCAGTATTTT
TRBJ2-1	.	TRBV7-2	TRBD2	CASRSSGGHSYNEQFF	TGTGCCAGCAGATCTAGCGGGGGCCACTCCTACAATGAGCAGTTCTTC
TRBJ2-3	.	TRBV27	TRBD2	CASSRLAGGSTDTQYF	TGTGCCAGCAGCCGGCTAGCGGGGGGTAGCACAGATACGCAGTATTTT
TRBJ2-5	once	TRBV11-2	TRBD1	CASSLSRDSLYQETQYF	TGTGCCAGCAGCTTATCACGGGACAGCTTATACCAAGAGACCCAGTACTTC
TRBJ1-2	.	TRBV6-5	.	CASSYEGSYGYTF	TGTGCCAGCAGTTACGAGGGCTCCTATGGCTACACCTTC
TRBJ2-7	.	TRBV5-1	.	CASSLDRLSYEQYF	TGCGCCAGCAGCTTGGACCGACTCAGCTACGAGCAGTACTTC
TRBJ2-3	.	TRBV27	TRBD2	CATHLLAGGVDTQYF	TGTGCCACTCACCTACTAGCGGGGGGGGTGGATACGCAGTATTTT